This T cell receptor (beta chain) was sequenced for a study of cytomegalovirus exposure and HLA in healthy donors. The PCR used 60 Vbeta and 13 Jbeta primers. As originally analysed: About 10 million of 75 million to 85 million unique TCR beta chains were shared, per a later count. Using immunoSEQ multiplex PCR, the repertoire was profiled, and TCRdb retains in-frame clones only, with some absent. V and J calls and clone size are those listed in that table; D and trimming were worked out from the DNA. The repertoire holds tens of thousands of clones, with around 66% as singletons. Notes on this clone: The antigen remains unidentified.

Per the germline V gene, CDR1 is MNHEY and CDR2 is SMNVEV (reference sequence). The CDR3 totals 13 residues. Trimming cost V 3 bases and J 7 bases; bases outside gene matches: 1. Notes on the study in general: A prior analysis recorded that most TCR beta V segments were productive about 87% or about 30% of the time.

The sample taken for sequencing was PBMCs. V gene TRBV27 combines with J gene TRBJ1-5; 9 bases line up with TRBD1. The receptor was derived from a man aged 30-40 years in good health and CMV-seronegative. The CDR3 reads CASSLGTGQPQHF. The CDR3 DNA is TGTGCCAGCAGTTTGGGGACAGGGCAGCCCCAGCATTTT.